A single sample gave rise to the 29 T cell receptor beta chains below, sequenced in a study of regulatory T cells in long-lasting Graves disease. The time point is: newly diagnosed GD, antithyroid drugs for less than 3 months. PBMCs provided the RNA from which the TCR library was made. Arm-PCR with iRepertoire HTBI primers amplified the CDR3 regions for these TCR beta libraries. TCRdb passed the multiplex PCR reads through MiXCR, listing each CDR3 protein once. The sample lists 530,000 or so distinct CDR3 sequences, roughly 13% occurring once. This sample was also put to use in a study of T cells in Graves' hyperthyroidism and ophthalmopathy.

The material sequenced was peripheral blood mononuclear cells (PBMCs), taken at new diagnosis, from a patient treated with antithyroid drugs. Receptors originate from a man aged 25-45 years with Graves disease.

The chain uses TRBV19 and TRBJ2-7, with D possibly matching TRBD2 (5 bases). There are 14 residues in the CDR3. CDR1 and CDR2 (germline): LNHDA, SQIVND (reference sequence). Trimming removed 3 bases from V and 3 bases from J, with 12 bases in between. The CDR3 loop reads CASSIRGTYYEQYF. DNA of the CDR3: TGTGCCAGTAGTATTCGGGGAACCTACTACGAGCAGTACTTC.

This chain links TRBV7-9 with TRBJ1-2; 8 bases agree with TRBD1. V shed 5 bases and J 3 bases; nucleotides not matched to a gene: 11. Germline V CDR1 and CDR2: SEHNR, FQNEAQ (reference sequence). The CDR3 spans 16 residues. The CDR3 DNA reads as TGTGCCAGCAGCACCTTTCCCCTGACAGGGGACTATGGCTACACCTTC. It specifies CASSTFPLTGDYGYTF.

This chain connects TRBV5-1 to TRBJ1-2, with no clear D. The germline V gene encodes CDR1 SGHRS and CDR2 YFSETQ. The V gene lost 1 base and the J gene lost 8 bases, with 24 bases spanning the gap. This CDR3 spans 17 amino acids. This chain's CDR3 is CASSLFSLDVLSGGYTF. CDR3 in DNA: TGCGCCAGCAGCTTGTTCTCCCTTGATGTGCTTTCTGGGGGCTACACCTTC.

This clonotype was detected only once. The gene calls are TRBV6-2 or TRBV6-3 and TRBJ2-1; 8 bases are a match to TRBD1. V shed 7 bases and J 15 bases; nucleotides not matched to a gene: 14. Germline lookup yields CDR1 MNHEY and CDR2 SVGEGT. The CDR3 has 13 amino acids. CDR3 loop: CASTPTGGLLSFF. The CDR3 DNA follows: TGTGCCAGCACCCCAACAGGGGGTCTATTGTCGTTCTTC.

About this clonotype: A read error may be the cause here, since a much bigger clone is one base away. The chain employs TRBV29-1 and TRBJ2-5; 7 bases fit TRBD2. The DNA matches TRBJ2-1 better at its end, which makes the J call doubtful. Germline CDR1 reads SQVTM; CDR2 reads ANQGSEA. The CDR3 length is 15 residues. CDR3 protein: CSVDLDSGHSYEQFF. DNA of the CDR3: TGCAGCGTTGACCTTGATAGCGGGCACTCCTACGAGCAGTTCTTC.

This clonotype has only one observation. The genes are TRBV5-6 and TRBJ2-3; the match to TRBD2 covers 11 bases. V was clipped by 2 bases and J by 6 bases; unmatched bases: 5. Per germline, CDR1 SGHDT and CDR2 YYEEEE. This CDR3 has 15 residues. CDR3 amino acids: CASSFPSGRPDTQYF. The CDR3 DNA reads as TGTGCCAGCAGCTTCCCTAGCGGGAGGCCGGATACGCAGTATTTT.

Concerning this clonotype itself: A read error may explain this, as a much larger clone is one base away. The chain employs TRBV7-9 and TRBJ2-1; 7 bases fit TRBD2. The CDR3 runs 15 residues. Looked up from germline, CDR1 is SEHNR and CDR2 is FQNEAQ (reference sequence). CDR3 loop: CVSSQGGPFGNEQFF. The DNA of the CDR3 is TGTGTCAGCAGCCAGGGAGGGCCTTTCGGCAATGAGCAGTTCTTC.

This clonotype was counted only a few times. Here the CDR3 omits its conserved ending phenylalanine or tryptophan, so a read error is the likely source. The rearrangement uses TRBV2 and TRBJ1-1, with unresolved D. V lost 1 base to trimming and J lost 2 bases, with 8 bases between them. Looked up from germline, CDR1 is SNHLY and CDR2 is FYNNEI. The CDR3 covers 14 residues. The CDR3 DNA follows: TGTGCCAGCAGTGAAGATCGGGTTAACACTGAAGCTTTCCTT. This gives the protein CASSEDRVNTEAFL.

The chain employs TRBV7-9 and TRBJ1-1; D ambiguous. V lost 1 base and J lost 0, with 6 bases in between. The CDR3 is 14 amino acids. CDR1 and CDR2 from the germline V gene are SEHNR and FQNEAQ (reference sequence). The CDR3 sequence is CASSLVVLNTEAFF. The DNA for the CDR3 is TGTGCCAGCAGCTTAGTAGTATTGAACACTGAAGCTTTCTTT. The full variable domain, its missing parts supplied by reference TRBV7-9 and TRBJ1-1, is DTGVSQNPRHKITKRGQNVTFRCDPISEHNRLYWYRQTLGQGPEFLTYFQNEAQLEKSRLLSDRFSAERPKGSFSTLEIQRTEQGDSAMYLCASSLVVLNTEAFFGQGTRLTVV.

The sample holds many counts of this clonotype. The chain recombines TRBV30 with TRBJ1-1, with TRBD1 as a possible D gene (5 bases). From germline, CDR1 is GTSNPN and CDR2 SVGIG (reference sequence). The ends were cut back, 1 base at V and 1 base at J, with 13 bases in the middle. CDR3 length: 15 residues. CDR3 protein: CAWSDRTGWNTEAFF. The CDR3 bases are TGTGCCTGGAGTGACCGAACAGGATGGAACACTGAAGCTTTCTTT. Complete variable domain (other parts from reference TRBV30 and TRBJ1-1): SQTIHQWPATLVQPVGSPLSLECTVEGTSNPNLYWYRQAAGRGLQLLFYSVGIGQISSEVPQNLSASRPQDRQFILSSKKLLLSDSGFYLCAWSDRTGWNTEAFFGQGTRLTVV.

This sequence joins TRBV18 and TRBJ1-3; no clear D. The germline V and J ends were trimmed by 3 bases and 2 bases, with 11 bases remaining between them. CDR1 and CDR2 (germline): KGHSH, LQKENI. The length of the CDR3 is 15 residues. CDR3 loop: CASSPWATAGNTIYF. The CDR3 DNA is TGTGCCAGCTCACCCTGGGCTACGGCTGGAAACACCATATATTTT.

About this clonotype: Just one base apart from a much larger clone, this may be a read error. CDR3 bases: TGTGCCACCAGTTATGAAAATGAGCAGTACTTC. Residues: CATSYENEQYF. This chain uses TRBV24-1 with TRBJ2-5; D is unresolved. The CDR3 is 11 residues long. The V end was cut by 6 bases, the J end by 11 bases, with 12 bases between. The germline gives CDR1 KGHDR, CDR2 SFDVKD.

Concerning this clonotype: A much larger clonotype is one base distant, so this may be a read error. The rearrangement links TRBV27 to TRBJ2-2; 9 nucleotides align to TRBD2. In germline, CDR1 is MNHEY, CDR2 SMNVEV (reference sequence). CDR3 length: 16 residues. As DNA, the CDR3 is TGTGGCAGCAAGTGGAAGTTAGCGGGAGAATTCGGGGAGCTGTTTTTT. It translates to CGSKWKLAGEFGELFF.

This clonotype came up many times. V is TRBV19 and J is TRBJ1-2, with D tentatively TRBD1 (6 bases). V lost 6 bases, J lost 3 bases, and 17 bases lay in between. The length of the CDR3 is 15 residues. Per germline, CDR1 LNHDA and CDR2 SQIVND (reference sequence). The DNA for the CDR3 is TGTGCCAGTAGACGCTCCCCTGAGGGGGACTATGGCTACACCTTC. This codes for CASRRSPEGDYGYTF.

This clonotype was counted at least ten times. V usage is TRBV7-8 and J usage is TRBJ1-5, with 9 positions matching TRBD1. The germline V gene encodes CDR1 SGHVS and CDR2 FQNEAQ. CDR3 length equals 16 residues. The V gene end was trimmed by 5 bases and the J gene end by 3 bases; junction bases not matched to a gene: 8. This chain's CDR3 is CASSKDRGRSNQPQHF. CDR3 bases: TGTGCCAGCAGCAAGGACAGGGGAAGATCCAATCAGCCCCAGCATTTT.

The CDR3 DNA is TGTGCCAGCACGGGGGCAGAAGTTAATTCACCCCTCCACTTT. As protein: CASTGAEVNSPLHF. The V gene is TRBV2, the J gene TRBJ1-6; D perhaps matches TRBD1 (6 bases). From germline, CDR1 is SNHLY and CDR2 FYNNEI. Trimming took 7 bases from V and 6 from J, leaving 13 bases between them. The CDR3 spans 14 residues.

This clonotype showed up just a few times. This sequence joins TRBV30 and TRBJ2-7; D gene unclear. From germline, CDR1 is GTSNPN and CDR2 SVGIG (reference sequence). This CDR3 is 11 amino acids long. Trimming took 3 bases from V and 3 from J, leaving 6 bases between them. CDR3 residues: CAWRGSYEQYF. CDR3 nucleotide sequence: TGTGCCTGGAGGGGCAGCTACGAGCAGTACTTC.

This clonotype was recorded many times. The gene calls are TRBV6-1 and TRBJ2-1, with D possibly matching TRBD2 (6 bases). V was cut by 8 bases and J by 3 bases, with 14 bases left in between. The CDR3 consists of 14 residues. Germline-derived CDR1 and CDR2 are MNHNS and SASEGT. The chain's CDR3 is CASLSAGFYNEQFF. The CDR3 nucleotides are TGTGCCAGCCTTAGTGCGGGATTCTACAATGAGCAGTTCTTC.

There are a few counts of this clonotype. As DNA, the CDR3 is TGTGCCTGGAGTGTACAAAGGGGAAGGCAGTACTTC. Encoded protein: CAWSVQRGRQYF. V and J are TRBV30 and TRBJ2-7, with D maybe TRBD1 (5 bases). From germline, CDR1 is GTSNPN and CDR2 SVGIG (reference sequence). Trimming took 0 bases from V and 9 from J, leaving 12 bases between them. The CDR3 has 12 residues. The full variable domain, rest sourced from reference TRBV30 and TRBJ2-7, is SQTIHQWPATLVQPVGSPLSLECTVEGTSNPNLYWYRQAAGRGLQLLFYSVGIGQISSEVPQNLSASRPQDRQFILSSKKLLLSDSGFYLCAWSVQRGRQYFGPGTRLTVT.

This clonotype was counted ten times or more. The V gene is TRBV20-1, the J gene TRBJ2-3; 9 positions match TRBD1. This CDR3 comprises 12 residues. Losses at the gene ends were 7 bases for V and 3 bases for J; bases not matched to a gene: 2. CDR1 and CDR2 from the germline V gene are DFQATT and SNEGSKA (reference sequence). CDR3 sequence reads: CSVGQGTDTQYF. The CDR3 nucleotides are TGCAGTGTGGGACAGGGAACAGATACGCAGTATTTT.

The J gene is TRBJ2-3, the V gene TRBV12-5, with D possibly matching TRBD1 (6 bases). The V end was cut by 6 bases, the J end by 8 bases, with 18 bases between. The CDR3 spans 14 residues. Germline assignment: CDR1 LGHNT and CDR2 FRNRAP. The CDR3 nucleotides are TGTGCTAGTGGCCTTAGGACAGATTTTATTACGCAGTATTTT. Translating it yields CASGLRTDFITQYF.

The gene calls are TRBV6-5 and TRBJ2-5; 10 bases line up with TRBD2. Germline V gene lookup returns CDR1 MNHEY and CDR2 SVGAGI. Unmatched junction bases numbered 9, after V lost 2 bases and J lost 3 bases. This CDR3 comprises 17 residues. The CDR3 sequence: CASSYPLGLAGEETQYF. CDR3 nucleotide sequence: TGTGCCAGCAGTTACCCGCTGGGTCTAGCGGGAGAAGAGACCCAGTACTTC.

This clonotype was seen ten or more times. The J gene is TRBJ2-5, the V gene TRBV12-3 or TRBV12-4; 9 bases are shared with TRBD2. With V trimmed by 6 bases and J by 4 bases, 12 bases remained unmatched. This CDR3 contains 16 residues. Here the CDR3 DNA reads TGTGCCAGCAGGCGGGGGGGACTCCAGGACCGAGAGACCCAGTACTTC. Its protein is CASRRGGLQDRETQYF.

This chain connects TRBV4-1 to TRBJ1-1; D is possibly TRBD1 (6 bases). Per germline, CDR1 MGHRA and CDR2 YSYEKL. CDR3 size: 16 residues. Between the trimmed V and J ends, which lost 2 bases and 1 base, there was a span of 14 bases. The CDR3 here is CASSQPYRVRNTEAFF. The DNA for the CDR3 is TGCGCCAGCAGCCAACCCTACAGGGTCAGGAACACTGAAGCTTTCTTT.

The genes are TRBV29-1 and TRBJ2-2; the D is unclear. V was trimmed by 4 bases and J by 6 bases, leaving 9 bases between them. The CDR3 runs 12 residues. Per germline, CDR1 SQVTM and CDR2 ANQGSEA. DNA of the CDR3: TGCAGCGTTGGCCGAGATGCCGGGGAGCTGTTTTTT. This translates into CSVGRDAGELFF.

The rearrangement links TRBV5-1 to TRBJ2-3; 15 positions match TRBD2. CDR1 SGHRS and CDR2 YFSETQ come from the germline V gene. This CDR3 contains 16 residues. The V segment lost 5 bases and the J segment 6 bases; nucleotides outside the gene matches: 7. The CDR3 spells CASSYGTSGRLDTQYF. CDR3 nucleotides: TGCGCCAGCAGTTACGGGACTAGCGGGAGGTTGGATACGCAGTATTTT.

This clonotype came up many times. This chain links TRBV20-1 with TRBJ2-3, with D perhaps matching TRBD1 or TRBD2 (5 bases each). Germline assignment: CDR1 DFQATT and CDR2 SNEGSKA (reference sequence). V lost 8 bases, J lost 4 bases, and 13 bases lay in between. The CDR3 consists of 12 residues. The CDR3: CSLQGVADTQYF. The CDR3 DNA reads as TGCAGTCTCCAGGGAGTTGCAGATACGCAGTATTTT.

In its sample, this clonotype was seen many times. J is TRBJ2-7 and V is TRBV6-1, with 11 bases lining up with TRBD2. The CDR3 spans 14 residues. With 6 bases clipped from V and 3 bases from J, the junction kept 4 bases outside the gene matches. Germline loops: CDR1 MNHNS, CDR2 SASEGT. CDR3 region: CASRILAGGYEQYF. DNA of the CDR3: TGTGCCAGCAGGATCCTAGCGGGAGGCTACGAGCAGTACTTC.

This clonotype was counted many times. The rearrangement joins TRBV20-1 to TRBJ2-3, with D tentatively TRBD2 (5 bases). CDR3 length equals 14 residues. Germline V gene data show CDR1 as DFQATT and CDR2 as SNEGSKA (reference sequence). Trimming left V 6 bases short and J 5 bases short, with 18 bases between. Here the CDR3 reads CSAPSWEWRDTQYF. The CDR3 DNA follows: TGCAGTGCCCCTTCCTGGGAGTGGAGAGATACGCAGTATTTT.